Below, 30 T cell receptor beta chains from the same sample are listed, as sequenced in a study of blood T cells in healthy people across ages. Next came a second PCR, run for about 6 to 12 cycles, which used a sample-barcoded 5' primer along with a J-beta primer mix. TCRdb reprocessed the 5' RACE reads with MiXCR, giving one entry per CDR3 protein. The sample has hundreds of thousands of distinct CDR3 sequences, approximately 30% seen once. The sample taken for sequencing was blood. Every receptor here comes from a woman of 80 years or more in good health.

This chain connects TRBV11-2 to TRBJ2-1; perhaps D is TRBD1 or TRBD2 (5 bases each). Trimming removed 5 bases from V and 5 bases from J, with 16 bases in between. The CDR3 loop spans 15 amino acids. The germline V gene has CDR1 SGHAT and CDR2 FQNNGV. CDR3 sequence: CASSQAGTVHNEQFF. The CDR3 DNA follows: TGTGCCAGCAGCCAAGCCGGGACGGTACACAATGAGCAGTTCTTC.

V gene TRBV7-2 combines with J gene TRBJ1-6; D call uncertain. This CDR3 has 14 amino acids. CDR1 SGHTA and CDR2 FQGNSA come from the germline V gene. V was clipped by 1 base and J by 14 bases, with 15 bases between them. The CDR3 sequence is CASSLVTQLGTLHF. CDR3 DNA: TGTGCCAGCAGCTTAGTAACGCAACTTGGGACCCTCCACTTT.

The V and J genes are TRBV3-1 and TRBJ1-2; maybe TRBD1 (6 bases). V gave up 4 bases and J gave up 9 bases, with 12 bases separating them. From germline, CDR1 is LGHDT and CDR2 YNNKEL (reference sequence). The CDR3 contains 12 residues. Here the CDR3 reads CASSPNRGRYTF. CDR3 bases: TGTGCCAGCAGCCCGAACCGGGGGCGCTACACCTTC. The full variable domain, with the rest looked up from reference TRBV3-1 and TRBJ1-2, is DTAVSQTPKYLVTQMGNDKSIKCEQNLGHDTMYWYKQDSKKFLKIMFSYNNKELIINETVPNRFSPKSPDKAHLNLHINSLELGDSAVYFCASSPNRGRYTFGSGTRLTVV.

The V call is TRBV7-2, the J call TRBJ2-7; D is perhaps TRBD1 (6 bases). V was pared by 5 bases and J by 6 bases, with 20 bases between. Germline CDR1 is SGHTA and CDR2 is FQGNSA. CDR3 size: 15 residues. CDR3 region: CASSAVGGLRGEQYF. CDR3 DNA: TGTGCCAGCAGCGCGGTAGGGGGTTTACGTGGCGAGCAGTACTTC.

DNA for the CDR3: TGTGCCAGCAGCTTGAGCGAGACACGGTTAAACACTGAAGCTTTCTTT. Protein: CASSLSETRLNTEAFF. The chain uses TRBV5-6 and TRBJ1-1, with no clear D. Germline lookup yields CDR1 SGHDT and CDR2 YYEEEE. CDR3 length: 16 amino acids. Trimming took off 1 base at V and 2 bases at J, with 15 bases between the two ends.

This clonotype occurred a few times. This chain joins TRBV5-6 and TRBJ2-1, with 7 bases matching TRBD2. CDR1 and CDR2 (germline): SGHDT, YYEEEE. CDR3 length: 15 residues. Trimming took 0 bases from V and 4 from J; bases not matched to a gene: 4. Written as DNA, the CDR3 is TGTGCCAGCAGCTTGGGGCTAGCGGAATACAATGAGCAGTTCTTC. It codes for CASSLGLAEYNEQFF.

DNA of the CDR3: TGTGCCATCAGCGAGGGGCTAGCGGAGCCCGCTAGCACAGATACGCAGTATTTT. Translation gives CAISEGLAEPASTDTQYF. This chain uses TRBV10-3 with TRBJ2-3; 7 nucleotides agree with TRBD2. After removal of 6 bases from V and 0 bases from J, the junction contained 15 bases not matched to a gene. The V gene's germline CDR1 is ENHRY and CDR2 SYGVKD. CDR3 length equals 18 residues.

Many counts were recorded for this clonotype. The rearrangement uses TRBV7-2 and TRBJ1-2; D may be TRBD1 (5 bases). Germline V lookup: CDR1 SGHTA, CDR2 FQGNSA. The CDR3 has 13 residues. Trimming took off 3 bases at V and 8 bases at J, with 13 bases between the two ends. CDR3 residues: CASSLGVGKGYTF. The CDR3 bases are TGTGCCAGCAGCTTGGGGGTCGGTAAGGGCTACACCTTC.

This clonotype was counted at least ten times. The CDR3 DNA is TGTGCCAGCAGCGTAGTTAGCGGGGGTTTCGGAGATTTGGACGAGCAGTACTTC. It specifies CASSVVSGGFGDLDEQYF. The gene calls are TRBV9 and TRBJ2-7, with 9 bases identical to TRBD2. CDR3 length: 18 amino acids. Germline CDR1 reads SGDLS; CDR2 reads YYNGEE. V was clipped by 0 bases and J by 5 bases; unmatched bases: 15.

This clonotype was seen a single time. As DNA, the CDR3 is TGTGCCACCAGGAGGGGAGGGAACGAGCAGTACTTC. This encodes CATRRGGNEQYF. The chain is built from TRBV24-1 and TRBJ2-7; 7 bases match TRBD2. Germline V gene data show CDR1 as KGHDR and CDR2 as SFDVKD. The length of the CDR3 is 12 residues. J gave up 5 bases and V 7 bases, and 4 bases lay outside the gene matches.

This clonotype was counted only a few times. A clone one base away is much larger, so this may be a read error. This chain uses TRBV12-3 or TRBV12-4 with TRBJ2-1, with TRBD1 identical over 10 bases. The CDR3 runs 13 residues. V lost 4 bases to trimming and J lost 10 bases; unmatched junction nucleotides: 4. CDR3 protein: CASSWDRGYEQFF. The CDR3 coding sequence is TGTGCCAGCAGTTGGGACAGGGGCTACGAGCAGTTCTTC.

To note about this clonotype: Just one base apart from a much larger clone, this may be a read error. The chain links TRBV7-6 to TRBJ1-5; D ambiguous. The V gene's germline CDR1 is SGHVS and CDR2 FNYEAQ. The CDR3 is 13 amino acids. Here the CDR3 DNA reads TGTGCCGGCAGCCGCGCCCATAATCAGCCCCAGCATTTT. Its protein product is CAGSRAHNQPQHF.

Note on this clonotype: This may arise from a read error, as a much more abundant clone is one base away. The chain couples TRBV2 to TRBJ2-7, with 7 bases lining up with TRBD1. The CDR3 runs 14 residues. Germline CDR1 reads SNHLY; CDR2 reads FYNNEI. V lost 2 bases and J lost 3; bases outside the gene matches: 4. The CDR3 DNA reads as TGTGCCAGCAGTGAAAGGGGGCTTGACTACGAGCAGTACTTC. It specifies CASSERGLDYEQYF. The whole variable domain, remainder taken from reference TRBV2 and TRBJ2-7, is EPEVTQTPSHQVTQMGQEVILRCVPISNHLYFYWYRQILGQKVEFLVSFYNNEISEKSEIFDDQFSVERPDGSNFTLKIRSTKLEDSAMYFCASSERGLDYEQYFGPGTRLTVT.

The rearrangement links TRBV10-3 to TRBJ1-5, with D possibly TRBD1 on 6 matching bases. Trimming removed 5 bases from V and 5 bases from J, with 16 bases in between. This CDR3 contains 15 residues. Germline V gene data show CDR1 as ENHRY and CDR2 as SYGVKD. CDR3 in amino acids: CAISPETGGDQPQHF. The CDR3, as DNA: TGTGCCATCAGTCCAGAGACAGGCGGCGATCAGCCCCAGCATTTT.

This clonotype was seen a few times. CDR3 in DNA: TGCAGTGCTAGATCTAGCGGGGGTCAACGGACCCAGTACTTC. Translated, it gives CSARSSGGQRTQYF. This rearrangement joins TRBV20-1 to TRBJ2-5, with 10 positions matching TRBD2. Trimming took 2 bases from V and 7 from J; bases not matched to a gene: 7. This CDR3 is 14 amino acids long. The germline V gene encodes CDR1 DFQATT and CDR2 SNEGSKA (reference sequence).

This chain uses TRBV7-3 with TRBJ2-1; TRBD2 aligns across 7 bases. The CDR3 loop spans 15 amino acids. CDR1 SGHTA and CDR2 FQGTGA come from the germline V gene. J was trimmed by 4 bases and V by 5 bases; bases with no gene match: 8. The CDR3, as DNA: TGTGCCAGCAGCCGTGGGGGGGGGAGGTACAATGAGCAGTTCTTC. It is translated as CASSRGGGRYNEQFF.

About this clonotype itself: Just one base apart from a much larger clone, this may be a read error. The genes are TRBV28 and TRBJ1-2; D unresolved. Germline values: CDR1 MDHEN, CDR2 SYDVKM. CDR3 length: 13 amino acids. V gave up 6 bases and J gave up 5 bases, with 13 bases separating them. The CDR3 nucleotides read TGTGCCAGCAGAAGTGGAGTGACTTATGGCTACACCTTC. As protein: CASRSGVTYGYTF.

The chain links TRBV10-2 to TRBJ2-4, with D perhaps assigned TRBD1 or TRBD2 (5 bases each). CDR1 is WSHSY and CDR2 is SAAADI in the germline V gene. V shed 0 bases and J shed 4 bases, with 7 bases lying between them. CDR3 length: 14 amino acids. As DNA, the CDR3 is TGCGCCAGCAGTGAGTCCGGGACGAAAAACATTCAGTACTTC. Translated, it gives CASSESGTKNIQYF.

The chain joins TRBV6-1 to TRBJ2-5; 15 nucleotides align to TRBD2. The J segment lost 2 bases and the V segment lost 2 bases, leaving 3 bases of the junction unmatched. CDR1 and CDR2 from the germline V gene are MNHNS and SASEGT. This CDR3 has 17 amino acids. The CDR3 DNA is TGTGCCAGCAGTGAAACCGGGACTAGCGGGGGGCAAGAGACCCAGTACTTC. Its protein product is CASSETGTSGGQETQYF.

This clonotype was detected many times. CDR3 sequence (DNA): TGTGCCAGCAGCTTAGTGACGCTCCAAGAGACCCAGTACTTC. Amino acids: CASSLVTLQETQYF. The V gene is TRBV7-6, the J gene TRBJ2-5, with D unresolved. The V end was cut by 1 base, the J end by 1 base, with 7 bases between. The CDR3 is made up of 14 amino acids. Germline CDR1 and CDR2: SGHVS and FNYEAQ.

Comments on this clonotype: A much larger clone lies a single base off, so this may be a read error. The V call is TRBV7-9, the J call TRBJ1-6; D gene uncertain. CDR1 and CDR2 (germline): SEHNR, FQNEAQ (reference sequence). The CDR3 runs to 15 residues. The CDR3 sequence is CANSLYRGYNSPLHF. The CDR3 DNA follows: TGTGCCAACAGCCTCTACAGAGGCTATAATTCACCCCTCCACTTT.

This chain links TRBV6-5 with TRBJ1-4; 11 bases agree with TRBD1. The CDR3 covers 15 residues. The germline CDR1 and CDR2 sequences are MNHEY and SVGAGI. Trimming cost V 4 bases and J 7 bases; bases outside gene matches: 5. DNA for the CDR3: TGTGCCAGCAGTTCTGGACAGGGGGCCGGTGAAAAACTGTTTTTT. Its translation: CASSSGQGAGEKLFF.

The rearrangement links TRBV5-1 to TRBJ2-1; D not certain. V was cut by 2 bases and J by 10 bases, with 16 bases left in between. Germline V gene data show CDR1 as SGHRS and CDR2 as YFSETQ. The length of the CDR3 is 14 residues. This chain's CDR3 is CASSFVNPTYEQFF. The CDR3 DNA is TGCGCCAGCAGCTTCGTCAACCCTACCTACGAGCAGTTCTTC. Based on the CDR3 plus reference TRBV5-1 and TRBJ2-1, the full variable domain is KAGVTQTPRYLIKTRGQQVTLSCSPISGHRSVSWYQQTPGQGLQFLFEYFSETQRNKGNFPGRFSGRQFSNSRSEMNVSTLELGDSALYLCASSFVNPTYEQFFGPGTRLTVL.

This clonotype was found a few times. The gene calls are TRBV2 and TRBJ2-2; the D is unclear. Germline CDR1 is SNHLY and CDR2 is FYNNEI. This CDR3 is built from 16 residues. V was clipped by 6 bases and J by 6 bases, with 20 bases between them. CDR3 bases: TGTGCCAGCAGAGAATCCGGGCCAGGTTGGGCCGGGGAGCTGTTTTTT. Translation: CASRESGPGWAGELFF.

This clonotype was observed once. The chain is built from TRBV14 and TRBJ1-4, with TRBD1 matching over 8 bases. This CDR3 contains 14 residues. V trimming: 3 bases; J trimming: 7 bases; junction bases outside the gene matches: 4. The germline CDR1 and CDR2 sequences are SGHDN and FVKESK. CDR3 amino acids: CASSQPDRAEKLFF. In DNA form, the CDR3 reads TGTGCCAGCAGCCAGCCGGACAGGGCTGAAAAACTGTTTTTT. The full variable domain, its missing parts supplied by reference TRBV14 and TRBJ1-4, is EAGVTQFPSHSVIEKGQTVTLRCDPISGHDNLYWYRRVMGKEIKFLLHFVKESKQDESGMPNNRFLAERTGGTYSTLKVQPAELEDSGVYFCASSQPDRAEKLFFGSGTQLSVL.

This clonotype has at least ten counts. V gene TRBV7-2 combines with J gene TRBJ2-7; 9 bases are shared with TRBD1. V trimming: 1 base; J trimming: 5 bases; junction bases outside the gene matches: 9. This CDR3 region has 16 residues. CDR1 and CDR2 from the germline V gene are SGHTA and FQGNSA. CDR3 loop: CASSLGAGTGRNEQYF. In DNA form, the CDR3 reads TGTGCCAGCAGCTTAGGGGCCGGGACAGGGCGAAACGAGCAGTACTTC. Variable domain in full (rest from reference TRBV7-2 and TRBJ2-7): GAGVSQSPSNKVTEKGKDVELRCDPISGHTALYWYRQSLGQGLEFLIYFQGNSAPDKSGLPSDRFSAERTGGSVSTLTIQRTQQEDSAVYLCASSLGAGTGRNEQYFGPGTRLTVT.

In its sample, this clonotype was seen a few times. The chain joins TRBV6-2 or TRBV6-3 to TRBJ1-5; 9 bases match TRBD1. Germline assignment: CDR1 MNHEY and CDR2 SVGEGT. This CDR3 spans 16 amino acids. Trimming at V came to 4 bases and at J to 1 base, leaving 5 bases not matched to a gene. The CDR3: CASSSTGGYSNQPQHF. The CDR3 DNA reads TGTGCCAGCAGTTCAACAGGGGGCTACAGCAATCAGCCCCAGCATTTT.

As concerns this clonotype: This may arise from a read error, as a much more abundant clone is one base away. The rearrangement uses TRBV6-1 and TRBJ2-7; D is uncertain. V gave up 8 bases and J gave up 7 bases, with 12 bases separating them. The CDR3 spans 11 residues. Germline CDR1 is MNHNS and CDR2 is SASEGT. The CDR3 region is CASQVYDEQYF. The CDR3 DNA reads TGTGCCAGCCAGGTGTACGATGAGCAGTACTTC.

In its sample, this clonotype was seen many times. The CDR3 reads CASRQGQETQYF. For the CDR3, the DNA is TGTGCCAGCAGGCAGGGTCAAGAGACCCAGTACTTC. The chain employs TRBV6-6 and TRBJ2-5; tentatively, D is TRBD1 (5 bases). Trimming removed 6 bases at V and 2 bases at J, with 7 bases between. CDR1 and CDR2 (germline): MNHNY, SVGAGI (reference sequence). The CDR3 length is 12 residues.

The chain combines TRBV20-1 with TRBJ1-6; D is ambiguous. The V end lost 6 bases, the J end lost 3 bases, and 12 bases lay between the germline ends. Germline-derived CDR1 and CDR2 are DFQATT and SNEGSKA (reference sequence). The CDR3 totals 14 residues. The CDR3 nucleotides are TGCAGTGCGGAAAGACGGGACTATAATTCACCCCTCCACTTT. Translation: CSAERRDYNSPLHF.